The text below deals with one T cell receptor (beta chain). Antigen specificity is unknown. The data belong to a study of cytomegalovirus exposure and HLA in healthy donors. Whole-study context: The same platform as the approximately 730 first-cohort repertoires was used for the 120 or so validation repertoires, a later analysis reported. Study-wide results and caveats: Cytomegalovirus-associated status was assigned to more than 150 TCR beta chains. Specificity for CMV antigens was confirmed in vitro for a few of the CMV-associated chains.

The donors were members of the approximately 130-subject validation cohort (separate from the approximately 670-subject first cohort). J lost 3 bases, V lost 0 bases, and 7 bases had no gene match. The CDR3 is made up of 17 amino acids. Germline CDR1 reads SGHNT; CDR2 reads YYREEE (reference sequence). Clones were sequenced by immunoSEQ multiplex PCR, and TCRdb holds only the in-frame ones, with some missing. The sample includes 150,000 to 200,000 clones, 86% of them seen just once. This receptor was obtained from a woman aged 18-35 years in good health and CMV-seronegative. What was sequenced was PBMCs. The chain recombines TRBV5-4 with TRBJ2-2; the match to TRBD1 covers 8 bases. The CDR3 DNA reads TGTGCCAGCAGCTTGGCTGCAGGGGGCATGTACACCGGGGAGCTGTTTTTT. It specifies CASSLAAGGMYTGELFF.